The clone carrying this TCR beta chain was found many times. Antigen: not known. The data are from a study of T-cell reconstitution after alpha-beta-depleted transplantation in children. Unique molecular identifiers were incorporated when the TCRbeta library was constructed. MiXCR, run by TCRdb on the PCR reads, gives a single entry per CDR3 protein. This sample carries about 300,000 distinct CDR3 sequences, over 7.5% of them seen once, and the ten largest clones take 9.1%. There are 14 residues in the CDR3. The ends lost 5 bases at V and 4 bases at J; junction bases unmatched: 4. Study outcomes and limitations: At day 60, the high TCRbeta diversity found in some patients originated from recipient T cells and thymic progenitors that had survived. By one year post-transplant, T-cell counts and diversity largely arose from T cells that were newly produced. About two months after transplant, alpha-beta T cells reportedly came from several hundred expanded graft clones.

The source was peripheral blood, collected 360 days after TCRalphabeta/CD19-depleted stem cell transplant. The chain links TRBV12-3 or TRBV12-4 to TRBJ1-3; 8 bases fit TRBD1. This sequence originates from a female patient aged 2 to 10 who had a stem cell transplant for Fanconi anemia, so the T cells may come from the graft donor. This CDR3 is CASSRDRRGNTIYF. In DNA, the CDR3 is TGTGCCAGCAGTCGGGACAGGCGAGGAAACACCATATATTTT.